Shown below are 20 T cell receptor beta chains from a single sample sequenced in a study of cytomegalovirus exposure and HLA in healthy donors. Primers for the PCR totalled 60 Vbeta and 13 Jbeta. Method: immunoSEQ multiplex PCR; TCRdb's copy keeps in-frame clones and lacks some. The sample includes more than 130,000 clones, around 77% of them seen just once. Material: PBMCs. Every receptor here comes from a man aged 25-45 years in good health and CMV-seronegative.

In nucleotides, the CDR3 is TGTGCCTGGGGGCTAGCGGCCGGAGAGCAGTACTTC. Translating it yields CAWGLAAGEQYF. The chain is built from TRBV30 and TRBJ2-7, with TRBD2 matching over 7 bases. The length of the CDR3 is 12 residues. The V and J ends lost 5 bases and 7 bases, in that order; junction bases with no gene match: 8. CDR1 and CDR2 from the germline V gene are GTSNPN and SVGIG (reference sequence).

DNA for the CDR3: TGCAGCGTTGGGGCCGACAGGACGCCTTCCTACGAGCAGTACTTC. Translation: CSVGADRTPSYEQYF. The genes are TRBV29-1 and TRBJ2-7; D is possibly TRBD1 (6 bases). Germline CDR1 is SQVTM and CDR2 is ANQGSEA. Trimming stripped 4 bases from V and 1 base from J, with 17 bases between. This CDR3 contains 15 residues.

This clone was recorded a few times. V is TRBV5-1 and J is TRBJ1-1, with a tentative D call TRBD1 (6 bases). Per germline, CDR1 SGHRS and CDR2 YFSETQ. The CDR3 totals 17 residues. Deletions cut 0 bases from V and 2 bases from J, with 17 bases between. CDR3 sequence: CASSLENTGLINTEAFF. CDR3 bases: TGCGCCAGCAGCTTGGAAAATACAGGGTTAATCAACACTGAAGCTTTCTTT.

This sequence joins TRBV10-2 and TRBJ1-1; D possibly corresponds to TRBD1 (6 bases). Germline CDR1 reads WSHSY; CDR2 reads SAAADI. The CDR3 runs 14 residues. V was clipped by 8 bases and J by 1 base, with 14 bases between them. The chain's CDR3 is CASGSDRPNTEAFF. The CDR3 coding sequence is TGCGCCAGCGGCTCGGACAGACCGAACACTGAAGCTTTCTTT.

This clone occurred a few times. The rearrangement uses TRBV7-9 and TRBJ1-2; D is undetermined. The CDR3 is made up of 12 amino acids. V dropped 10 bases and J dropped 5 bases, with 14 bases sitting between them. Germline V CDR1 and CDR2: SEHNR, FQNEAQ (reference sequence). CDR3 in DNA: TGTGCCACCCTGACGGGATTGTATGGCTACACCTTC. Its protein is CATLTGLYGYTF.

Here the CDR3 reads CASSLAPTGREADTQYF. The CDR3 DNA is TGTGCCAGCAGCTTAGCACCCACAGGGAGAGAGGCAGATACGCAGTATTTT. The chain links TRBV7-9 to TRBJ2-3, with D possibly being TRBD1 (6 bases). V lost 0 bases, J lost 4 bases, and 17 bases lay in between. Germline assignment: CDR1 SEHNR and CDR2 FQNEAQ (reference sequence). The CDR3 has 17 residues.

This sequence joins TRBV11-3 and TRBJ2-7; D call uncertain. V lost 1 base to trimming and J lost 1 base, with 8 bases between them. CDR1 and CDR2 (germline): SGHNT, YENEEA. The CDR3 runs 14 residues. The CDR3 sequence: CASSLGAGSYEQYF. The CDR3 DNA reads as TGTGCCAGCAGCTTAGGGGCAGGTTCCTACGAGCAGTACTTC.

The chain joins TRBV6-5 to TRBJ2-5, with TRBD2 matching over 7 bases. Germline CDR1 is MNHEY and CDR2 is SVGAGI. V was clipped by 5 bases and J by 5 bases; unmatched bases: 11. The CDR3 runs to 15 residues. CDR3 sequence: CASSPVAGEQETQYF. CDR3 nucleotide sequence: TGTGCCAGCAGTCCGGTGGCGGGAGAGCAGGAGACCCAGTACTTC.

The rearrangement links TRBV10-3 to TRBJ1-2; 8 bases are shared with TRBD1. CDR3 length: 16 amino acids. The V gene end was trimmed by 0 bases and the J gene end by 5 bases; junction bases not matched to a gene: 8. CDR1 is ENHRY and CDR2 is SYGVKD in the germline V gene. CDR3 protein: CAISESAGGDGYGYTF. The CDR3 DNA sequence: TGTGCCATCAGTGAGTCTGCAGGGGGCGATGGATATGGCTACACCTTC.

This clone was picked up one time. The chain employs TRBV15 and TRBJ2-3, with D possibly being TRBD2 (6 bases). Trimming took 3 bases from V and 5 from J, leaving 15 bases between them. Germline V CDR1 and CDR2: LNHNV, YYDKDF (reference sequence). CDR3 length: 15 residues. The CDR3 loop is CATSRGGRVVDTQYF. The CDR3 bases are TGTGCCACCAGCAGGGGGGGACGAGTTGTAGATACGCAGTATTTT.

The rearrangement uses TRBV25-1 and TRBJ2-5; 7 positions agree with TRBD1. V lost 4 bases and J lost 2; bases outside the gene matches: 4. The length of the CDR3 is 14 residues. The germline V gene encodes CDR1 MGHDK and CDR2 SYGVNS. The CDR3 reads CASSGDSVQETQYF. Here the CDR3 DNA reads TGTGCCAGCAGTGGGGACAGTGTTCAAGAGACCCAGTACTTC.

The chain uses TRBV29-1 and TRBJ1-2; 11 positions match TRBD1. V was pared by 5 bases and J by 2 bases, with 4 bases of the junction left unmatched. This CDR3 comprises 14 residues. CDR1 SQVTM and CDR2 ANQGSEA come from the germline V gene. DNA for the CDR3: TGCAGCGTTAAGGGGACAGGGGGGAACTATGGCTACACCTTC. As protein: CSVKGTGGNYGYTF.

DNA for the CDR3: TGTGCCAGCAGCTTGGCACTAGCGGGGGGGAAATCCTACGAGCAGTACTTC. Protein sequence: CASSLALAGGKSYEQYF. This chain links TRBV5-6 with TRBJ2-7; 13 positions agree with TRBD2. This CDR3 spans 17 amino acids. Germline V gene lookup returns CDR1 SGHDT and CDR2 YYEEEE. V was clipped by 0 bases and J by 1 base; unmatched bases: 4.

The gene calls are TRBV2 and TRBJ2-7; a weak D match, TRBD1 (6 bases). Trimming shortened V by 7 bases and J by 2 bases, and 15 bases separated the two germline ends. Germline CDR1 is SNHLY and CDR2 is FYNNEI. The CDR3 sequence is 14 residues long. CDR3 nucleotides: TGTGCCAGCATTGTGGGACATGGAACCTACGAGCAGTACTTC. Amino acids: CASIVGHGTYEQYF.

This chain connects TRBV19 to TRBJ1-5, with 7 bases identical to TRBD1. With 7 bases clipped from V and 2 bases from J, the junction kept 8 bases outside the gene matches. The CDR3 sequence is 15 residues long. The germline V gene has CDR1 LNHDA and CDR2 SQIVND (reference sequence). The chain's CDR3 is CASNPTGNGNQPQHF. CDR3 DNA: TGTGCCAGTAACCCGACAGGGAATGGCAATCAGCCCCAGCATTTT.

This chain uses TRBV5-1 with TRBJ2-3; 7 bases are a match to TRBD1. This CDR3 is built from 15 residues. Germline CDR1 and CDR2: SGHRS and YFSETQ. V dropped 1 base and J dropped 0; count of bases not matched to a gene: 2. The CDR3 DNA follows: TGCGCCAGCAGCTTGCACAGGGGTAGCACAGATACGCAGTATTTT. Encoded protein: CASSLHRGSTDTQYF. The full variable domain, its missing parts supplied by reference TRBV5-1 and TRBJ2-3, is KAGVTQTPRYLIKTRGQQVTLSCSPISGHRSVSWYQQTPGQGLQFLFEYFSETQRNKGNFPGRFSGRQFSNSRSEMNVSTLELGDSALYLCASSLHRGSTDTQYFGPGTRLTVL.

The CDR3 loop is CAISGTSPPDTQYF. In DNA form, the CDR3 reads TGTGCCATCAGTGGGACTAGCCCCCCAGATACGCAGTATTTT. The chain employs TRBV10-3 and TRBJ2-3, with TRBD2 matching 8 bases. Germline V gives CDR1 ENHRY, CDR2 SYGVKD. This CDR3 region has 14 residues. V was clipped by 4 bases and J by 4 bases; unmatched bases: 4.

Only a few counts were recorded for this clone. CDR3 protein: CASSFSDRGGGNTIYF. The CDR3 DNA is TGTGCCAGCAGTTTCTCTGACAGGGGTGGAGGAAACACCATATATTTT. The rearrangement joins TRBV28 to TRBJ1-3; 8 nucleotides match TRBD1. This CDR3 is built from 16 residues. Germline lookup yields CDR1 MDHEN and CDR2 SYDVKM. The V gene end was trimmed by 3 bases and the J gene end by 4 bases; junction bases not matched to a gene: 8. Full variable domain (rest looked up from reference TRBV28 and TRBJ1-3): DVKVTQSSRYLVKRTGEKVFLECVQDMDHENMFWYRQDPGLGLRLIYFSYDVKMKEKGDIPEGYSVSREKKERFSLILESASTNQTSMYLCASSFSDRGGGNTIYFGEGSWLTVV.

Here the CDR3 reads CAWSDPGAGTYNEQFF. CDR3 nucleotide sequence: TGTGCCTGGAGTGACCCTGGCGCGGGAACCTACAATGAGCAGTTCTTC. The rearrangement uses TRBV30 and TRBJ2-1; TRBD2 is a possible D gene (6 bases). From germline, CDR1 is GTSNPN and CDR2 SVGIG (reference sequence). The V end lost 1 base, the J end lost 2 bases, and 15 bases lay between the germline ends. The CDR3 loop spans 16 amino acids.

The rearrangement joins TRBV5-6 to TRBJ1-2, with D perhaps TRBD1 (6 bases). From germline, CDR1 is SGHDT and CDR2 YYEEEE. Trimming removed 4 bases from V and 4 bases from J, with 17 bases in between. This CDR3 has 15 residues. The CDR3 bases are TGTGCCAGCAGCCCCGCCGACAGGCAAATCTATGGCTACACCTTC. Amino acids: CASSPADRQIYGYTF. Full variable domain (remainder filled in from reference TRBV5-6 and TRBJ1-2): DAGVTQSPTHLIKTRGQQVTLRCSPKSGHDTVSWYQQALGQGPQFIFQYYEEEERQRGNFPDRFSGHQFPNYSSELNVNALLLGDSALYLCASSPADRQIYGYTFGSGTRLTVV.